This T cell receptor (beta chain) was sequenced in a study of post-analysis software for immune sequencing data. Overall study context: Patients with relapsing-remitting, secondary progressive and progressive-relapsing multiple sclerosis courses were all represented. Study results and limitations: Samples sharing a preparation batch grouped tightly together when assessed by F measure. Controls showed lower frequencies than patients for a few TRBV segments, and TRBV5-6, TRBV5-1 and TRBV20-1 were among these. Versus controls, multiple sclerosis patients showed significantly lower diversity (normalized Chao1).

CDR3 length: 14 residues. V lost 7 bases to trimming and J lost 5 bases; unmatched junction nucleotides: 6. About this clonotype: Its antigen remains unidentified.

The TCR beta cDNA libraries contained unique molecular identifiers. Out of roughly 0.85 to 11 million T cells, a few hundred thousand cDNA molecules were generated. Via MiXCR, TCRdb re-called the PCR reads, giving one row per CDR3 protein. The sample lists hundreds of thousands of distinct CDR3 sequences; around 40% were seen once. This receptor was obtained from a girl aged 10 to 17 with multiple sclerosis. Sequenced sample: blood. The chain has TRBV12-3 or TRBV12-4 and TRBJ2-3; the match to TRBD2 covers 10 bases. The CDR3 bases are TGTGCCAGCATTCCAGCGGGAGGGGAAGATACGCAGTATTTT. This translates into CASIPAGGEDTQYF.